This T cell receptor (beta chain) was captured in a study of memory B cells and T cells in multiple sclerosis. General study results and limits: Compartments had unequal clone-set sizes, affecting shared clonotype counts.

Sequencing used immunoSEQ multiplex PCR; TCRdb keeps in-frame clones, though not all of them. This sample has under 50,000 clones, with over 70% found just once. After stimulus-free culture, autoproliferating CFSE-dim and non-proliferating CFSE-high T cells were sequenced separately. Roughly 5.2x10^7 CFSE-labeled PBMCs were cultured 7 days unstimulated, then replicate wells were pooled. Without exogenous stimuli, around 0.5 uM CFSE-labeled PBMCs were cultured serum-free. As regards this clone: Its antigen is currently unknown.

This CDR3 has 14 residues. Germline CDR1 reads ENHRY; CDR2 reads SYGVKD. Trimming took off 6 bases at V and 0 bases at J, with 12 bases between the two ends. Sequenced: PBMCs from blood kept in culture. The sequence was obtained from a human donor with multiple sclerosis. The chain couples TRBV10-3 to TRBJ2-7, with D possibly being TRBD1 (6 bases). CDR3 in amino acids: CAIRGAMSSYEQYF. In DNA form, the CDR3 reads TGTGCCATCAGGGGGGCGATGAGCTCCTACGAGCAGTACTTC.